A selection of T cell receptor beta chains follows, all from one sample in a study of T-cell reconstitution after alpha-beta-depleted transplantation in children. TCRdb processed the PCR reads anew with MiXCR; each CDR3 protein has one entry. The sample lists about 580,000 distinct CDR3 sequences, 20% to 25% occurring once. The sample consisted of PBMCs, mostly from graft donor cells, taken 360 days after TCRalphabeta/CD19-depleted stem cell transplant. These TCRs come from a boy younger than two who had a stem cell transplant for acute myeloid leukemia, so the T cells may come from the graft donor. Each CDR3 is given with its conserved first and last residue. The D gene is left open where the match is weak. Size is omitted from some rows. Given values are once, few, many or a class for expanded clones.

>few|TRBD1|TRBJ2-7|TRBV20-1
TGCAGTGCTAGGATGGGACAGTACTACGAGCAGTACTTC
CSARMGQYYEQYF
>-|TRBD1|TRBJ2-7|TRBV20-1
TGCAGCACAATCCCGACAGGGGGAGGCTACGAGCAGTACTTC
CSTIPTGGGYEQYF
>-|-|TRBJ1-1|TRBV18
TGTGCCAGCTCACTCTTCAACACTGAAGCTTTCTTT
CASSLFNTEAFF
>many|-|TRBJ2-2|TRBV6-5
TGTGCCAGCAGTTCCGGCAGGGCTGACACCGGGGAGCTGTTTTTT
CASSSGRADTGELFF
>-|TRBD1|TRBJ2-5|TRBV12-3/TRBV12-4
TGTGCCAGCGGGGGGACAGGGGGCGCGGAGACCCAGTACTTC
CASGGTGGAETQYF
>-|-|TRBJ2-2|TRBV6-1
TGTGCCAGCAGCCCCCGTTCCCACTACACCGGGGAGCTGTTTTTT
CASSPRSHYTGELFF
>-|-|TRBJ2-3|TRBV12-3/TRBV12-4
TGTGCCAGCAGGCCGACAAGGACGAGAGATACGCAGTATTTT
CASRPTRTRDTQYF
>once|TRBD1|TRBJ2-1|TRBV2
TGTGCCAGCATAGACAGGGGTTACAATGAGCAGTTCTTC
CASIDRGYNEQFF
>few|-|TRBJ2-1|TRBV5-1
TGCGCCAGCACCGCAGGGGATTGGAGCAATGAGCAGTTCTTC
CASTAGDWSNEQFF
>-|-|TRBJ1-2|TRBV18
TGTGCCAGCTGCCCAGGGGTTTCCGAGGGCTACACCTTC
CASCPGVSEGYTF
>once|TRBD1|TRBJ1-4|TRBV28
TGTGCCAGCAGCCCCTGGAAGCAGGGGGGTGAAAAACTGTTTTTT
CASSPWKQGGEKLFF
>few|TRBD2|TRBJ2-1|TRBV12-3/TRBV12-4
TGTGCCAGCAGAACCACTAGCGGGGGGGCCAATGAGCAGTTCTTC
CASRTTSGGANEQFF
>-|-|TRBJ1-5|TRBV6-5
TGTGCCAGCAGTTACGACCCCCTTGAGCCCCAGCATTTT
CASSYDPLEPQHF
>-|-|TRBJ2-4|TRBV20-1
TGCAGTGCTAGAGGAGAGGCAGCCAAAAACATTCAGTACTTC
CSARGEAAKNIQYF
>many|TRBD1|TRBJ1-5|TRBV30
TGTGCCTGGAGCGGACAGGGAGGCAATCAGCCCCAGCATTTT
CAWSGQGGNQPQHF
>few|-|TRBJ1-6|TRBV7-2
TGTGCCAGCAGCTTAGCGCGACGGCGTTCGGGGACACTAAGGGATTCACCCCTCCACTTT
CASSLARRRSGTLRDSPLHF
>-|TRBD1|TRBJ2-7|TRBV20-1
TGCAGTGCTAGATGGGACAGGGGGATCAAGCAGTACTTC
CSARWDRGIKQYF
>few|-|TRBJ2-1|TRBV4-3
TGCGCCAGCAGCCTGGGTGGGGGGGCCAATAGCTACAATGAGCAGTTCTTC
CASSLGGGANSYNEQFF
>-|-|TRBJ2-3|TRBV7-2
TGTGCCAGCAGACGTGGACAGCCCACAGATACGCAGTATTTT
CASRRGQPTDTQYF
>-|TRBD1|TRBJ1-4|TRBV5-6
TGTGCCAGCAGCCCGGGACAGGATGAAAAACTGTTTTTT
CASSPGQDEKLFF